Shown below are 27 T cell receptor beta chains from a single sample sequenced in a study of T cells in Graves' hyperthyroidism and ophthalmopathy. The CDR3 regions of TCR beta were amplified from RNA transcripts. First-round RT-PCR with HTBI primers amplified the TCR CDR3 region. MiXCR, run by TCRdb on the multiplex PCR reads, gives a single entry per CDR3 protein. The sample contains 750,000 to 950,000 distinct CDR3 sequences, over 35% of which appear only once. The sequenced sample was blood. These receptors were taken from a man in his late teens or twenties with Graves' hyperthyroidism.

On this clonotype: A much more abundant neighbour one base away suggests this may be a read error. This chain joins TRBV10-3 and TRBJ2-7; no definite D call. Trimming took off 5 bases at V and 1 base at J, with 18 bases between the two ends. Germline CDR1 ENHRY, CDR2 SYGVKD. The CDR3 sequence is 16 residues long. Written as DNA, the CDR3 is TGTGCCATCAGTAGAGGCACGGCGGCTTTATCCTACGAGCAGTACTTC. Protein product: CAISRGTAALSYEQYF.

This clonotype was detected a few times. The chain recombines TRBV11-2 with TRBJ1-1, with TRBD1 matching over 8 bases. V gave up 2 bases and J gave up 6 bases; unmatched junction bases: 2. Germline CDR1 reads SGHAT; CDR2 reads FQNNGV. CDR3 length: 13 residues. The CDR3 sequence is CASSLTGGSEAFF. The CDR3 DNA follows: TGTGCCAGCAGCTTAACAGGGGGGTCTGAAGCTTTCTTT.

This chain links TRBV7-2 with TRBJ1-5; D not certain. Trimming pared 8 bases from V and 0 bases from J, leaving 17 bases between. Germline V gene lookup returns CDR1 SGHTA and CDR2 FQGNSA. This CDR3 comprises 16 residues. The CDR3 protein is CASLVVRSNSNQPQHF. The DNA for the CDR3 is TGTGCCAGCTTAGTAGTCAGGAGCAATAGCAATCAGCCCCAGCATTTT.

This clonotype was picked up many times. The J gene is TRBJ1-2, the V gene TRBV29-1, with D maybe TRBD1 (6 bases). Trimming took off 4 bases at V and 2 bases at J, with 8 bases between the two ends. Germline V gene sequence: CDR1 SQVTM, CDR2 ANQGSEA. This CDR3 has 12 residues. The CDR3 here is CSVAGDNYGYTF. The CDR3, as DNA: TGCAGCGTTGCAGGGGACAACTATGGCTACACCTTC.

This clonotype turned up a few times. The V call is TRBV9, the J call TRBJ2-2; no clear D. The CDR3 is made up of 13 amino acids. Germline CDR1 reads SGDLS; CDR2 reads YYNGEE. V lost 3 bases, J lost 5 bases, and 8 bases lay in between. CDR3 DNA sequence: TGTGCCAGCAGCGATACGGAGACCGGGGAGCTGTTTTTT. Its protein is CASSDTETGELFF.

The chain links TRBV5-6 to TRBJ1-5; the D is unclear. The CDR3 is 15 residues long. Germline assignment: CDR1 SGHDT and CDR2 YYEEEE. The V and J ends lost 7 bases and 0 bases respectively, with 14 bases between them. The CDR3 loop is CASAKGGYSNQPQHF. The CDR3 DNA reads TGTGCCAGCGCCAAGGGAGGGTATAGCAATCAGCCCCAGCATTTT. Full variable domain (remainder filled in from reference TRBV5-6 and TRBJ1-5): DAGVTQSPTHLIKTRGQQVTLRCSPKSGHDTVSWYQQALGQGPQFIFQYYEEEERQRGNFPDRFSGHQFPNYSSELNVNALLLGDSALYLCASAKGGYSNQPQHFGDGTRLSIL.

This clonotype was counted many times. The chain links TRBV25-1 to TRBJ2-2; D may correspond to TRBD1 or TRBD2 (5 bases each). V was clipped by 8 bases and J by 4 bases, with 11 bases between them. Germline-derived CDR1 and CDR2 are MGHDK and SYGVNS. The CDR3 has 13 residues. This chain's CDR3 is CASGTGTTGELFF. Written as DNA, the CDR3 is TGTGCCAGCGGAACGGGGACCACCGGGGAGCTGTTTTTT.

This clonotype was detected many times. J is TRBJ1-2 and V is TRBV12-3 or TRBV12-4; 12 bases are a match to TRBD1. J gave up 7 bases and V 7 bases, and 10 bases lay outside the gene matches. The CDR3 extends over 15 amino acids. The CDR3: CASNHRDRGLGGYTF. For the CDR3, the DNA is TGTGCCAGCAACCATCGGGACAGGGGGCTTGGTGGCTACACCTTC.

There are many counts of this clonotype. The chain couples TRBV15 to TRBJ1-5, with a tentative D call TRBD1 (6 bases). This CDR3 contains 16 residues. Trimming shortened V by 5 bases and J by 6 bases, and 20 bases separated the two germline ends. Germline V gives CDR1 LNHNV, CDR2 YYDKDF (reference sequence). CDR3 coding DNA: TGTGCCACCAGCTCTCAGACGGGGGCGCGGGCTCAGCCCCAGCATTTT. This translates into CATSSQTGARAQPQHF.

Concerning this clonotype: A much larger clone differs by one base, so this may be a read error. The CDR3 carries no conserved terminal phenylalanine or tryptophan, so it likely arises from a read error. V gene TRBV7-8 combines with J gene TRBJ2-5; D is undetermined. Germline CDR1 reads SGHVS; CDR2 reads FQNEAQ. The CDR3 has 13 residues. Trimming cost V 1 base and J 9 bases, with 12 bases left between them. The CDR3 loop is CASSLDLIGAQYL. In DNA, the CDR3 is TGTGCCAGCAGCTTAGACCTTATCGGAGCCCAGTACCTC.

This clonotype came up many times. The chain employs TRBV6-6 and TRBJ1-5, with D possibly TRBD1 on 5 matching bases. The germline V gene encodes CDR1 MNHNY and CDR2 SVGAGI (reference sequence). The CDR3 loop spans 11 amino acids. Trimming shortened V by 7 bases and J by 12 bases, and 13 bases separated the two germline ends. The CDR3 loop reads CASKERDLQHF. The CDR3 region has the DNA TGTGCCAGCAAGGAAAGGGACCTCCAGCATTTT.

The gene calls are TRBV29-1 and TRBJ1-2, with 7 bases aligning to TRBD1. The CDR3 length is 13 residues. The V gene's germline CDR1 is SQVTM and CDR2 ANQGSEA. V lost 8 bases, J lost 4 bases, and 10 bases stayed unmatched. CDR3 amino acids: CSSERGLGYGYTF. CDR3 bases: TGCAGCAGTGAAAGGGGGCTCGGCTATGGCTACACCTTC.

The V call is TRBV7-9, the J call TRBJ2-7; D possibly corresponds to TRBD1 (5 bases). Per germline, CDR1 SEHNR and CDR2 FQNEAQ (reference sequence). This CDR3 has 13 residues. The V end lost 3 bases, the J end lost 7 bases, and 13 bases lay between the germline ends. Here the CDR3 reads CASSLGLRDEQYF. The CDR3 DNA reads TGTGCCAGCAGCTTGGGGCTCAGGGATGAGCAGTACTTC.

This chain uses TRBV2 with TRBJ1-2; 7 positions agree with TRBD1. The germline CDR1 and CDR2 sequences are SNHLY and FYNNEI. The CDR3 is 14 amino acids. The J segment lost 4 bases and the V segment lost 6 bases, leaving 8 bases of the junction unmatched. The DNA for the CDR3 is TGTGCCAGCAGGGATCGACAGGGCTCCTATGGCTACACCTTC. It specifies CASRDRQGSYGYTF.

This clonotype was recorded at least ten times. The chain has TRBV15 and TRBJ2-7; D not certain. The germline CDR1 and CDR2 sequences are LNHNV and YYDKDF (reference sequence). CDR3 size: 13 residues. The V gene lost 0 bases and the J gene lost 3 bases, with 6 bases spanning the gap. The CDR3 sequence: CATSREKGYEQYF. The CDR3 coding sequence is TGTGCCACCAGCAGAGAGAAGGGCTACGAGCAGTACTTC. The variable domain in full, completed from reference TRBV15 and TRBJ2-7, reads DAMVIQNPRYQVTQFGKPVTLSCSQTLNHNVMYWYQQKSSQAPKLLFHYYDKDFNNEADTPDNFQSRRPNTSFCFLDIRSPGLGDTAMYLCATSREKGYEQYFGPGTRLTVT.

The chain uses TRBV7-2 and TRBJ1-3, with no clear D. Per germline, CDR1 SGHTA and CDR2 FQGNSA. The length of the CDR3 is 13 residues. V lost 5 bases, J lost 4 bases, and 9 bases lay in between. The CDR3 protein is CASSPLTGNTIYF. CDR3 nucleotide sequence: TGTGCCAGCAGCCCGCTCACAGGAAACACCATATATTTT. The full variable domain, in which reference TRBV7-2 and TRBJ1-3 provide the parts outside the CDR3, is GAGVSQSPSNKVTEKGKDVELRCDPISGHTALYWYRQSLGQGLEFLIYFQGNSAPDKSGLPSDRFSAERTGGSVSTLTIQRTQQEDSAVYLCASSPLTGNTIYFGEGSWLTVV.

This clonotype is a singleton in its sample. A read error is possible here, since a much larger clone lies one base away. A read error is likely, as this CDR3 ends without the conserved phenylalanine or tryptophan. This chain links TRBV7-8 with TRBJ1-5; 7 positions match TRBD1. CDR1 is SGHVS and CDR2 is FQNEAQ in the germline V gene. The trim removed 4 bases at V and 9 bases at J, leaving 6 bases unmatched. The CDR3 has 13 amino acids. The CDR3 reads CASSYRGRWPQHL. The DNA of the CDR3 is TGTGCCAGCAGCTACAGGGGCCGTTGGCCCCAGCATCTT.

This clonotype was picked up many times. The chain couples TRBV19 to TRBJ2-7; D not certain. The length of the CDR3 is 9 residues. CDR1 is LNHDA and CDR2 is SQIVND in the germline V gene (reference sequence). V was shortened by 9 bases and J by 3 bases, with 3 bases between the two germline ends. The CDR3 here is CARYYEQYF. CDR3 in DNA: TGTGCCAGGTACTACGAGCAGTACTTC.

This clonotype has a single count. The chain joins TRBV29-1 to TRBJ2-1, with a tentative D call TRBD2 (6 bases). This CDR3 spans 10 amino acids. Trimming pared 7 bases from V and 9 bases from J, leaving 10 bases between. Germline CDR1 SQVTM, CDR2 ANQGSEA. The CDR3 region is CSALGGEQFF. CDR3 sequence (DNA): TGCAGCGCCCTGGGGGGTGAGCAGTTCTTC.

The sample holds many counts of this clonotype. The chain recombines TRBV29-1 with TRBJ1-2; D is uncertain. The CDR3 consists of 12 residues. Germline V gene sequence: CDR1 SQVTM, CDR2 ANQGSEA. V gave up 2 bases and J gave up 2 bases, with 6 bases separating them. This CDR3 reads CSVESGNYGYTF. CDR3 DNA sequence: TGCAGCGTTGAATCAGGCAACTATGGCTACACCTTC.

This clonotype appeared a few times. The chain combines TRBV7-9 with TRBJ2-5, with TRBD2 as a possible D gene (5 bases). The germline V gene has CDR1 SEHNR and CDR2 FQNEAQ (reference sequence). This CDR3 region has 17 residues. V shed 1 base and J shed 7 bases, with 22 bases lying between them. CDR3 sequence: CASSLVPFAMLAVTQYF. The CDR3 nucleotides are TGTGCCAGCAGCTTAGTCCCGTTCGCAATGCTAGCTGTGACCCAGTACTTC.

V gene TRBV4-1 combines with J gene TRBJ1-4; D gene unclear. V shed 0 bases and J shed 14 bases, with 10 bases lying between them. CDR3 length: 12 amino acids. Germline-derived CDR1 and CDR2 are MGHRA and YSYEKL. The chain's CDR3 is CASSQDPHGLFF. DNA of the CDR3: TGCGCCAGCAGCCAAGATCCCCACGGTCTGTTTTTT.

To note about this clonotype: This may be a read error: a much more frequent sequence differs by one nucleotide. CDR3 sequence: CASKGGQLSGNTIYF. CDR3 DNA: TGTGCCAGCAAAGGGGGACAGCTCTCTGGAAACACCATATATTTT. The chain carries TRBV7-9 and TRBJ1-3; 7 bases fit TRBD1. The ends lost 7 bases at V and 0 bases at J; junction bases unmatched: 6. The CDR3 is 15 amino acids. The germline V gene has CDR1 SEHNR and CDR2 FQNEAQ (reference sequence).

This chain uses TRBV6-6 with TRBJ2-5; 9 bases agree with TRBD2. The CDR3 loop spans 15 amino acids. Looked up from germline, CDR1 is MNHNY and CDR2 is SVGAGI (reference sequence). Trimming removed 5 bases from V and 2 bases from J; junction bases left unmatched: 6. DNA of the CDR3: TGTGCCAGCAGTCCCCGGACTAGCGAACAAGAGACCCAGTACTTC. Amino acids: CASSPRTSEQETQYF.

J is TRBJ2-7 and V is TRBV24-1, with D possibly TRBD2 on 6 matching bases. CDR1 and CDR2 (germline): KGHDR, SFDVKD. The CDR3 consists of 15 residues. V was trimmed by 5 bases and J by 3 bases, leaving 16 bases between them. CDR3 loop: CATSASSSSGYEQYF. The CDR3 nucleotides read TGTGCCACCAGTGCCAGCAGCAGTAGCGGCTACGAGCAGTACTTC.

The sample holds a few counts of this clonotype. The chain couples TRBV12-3 or TRBV12-4 to TRBJ1-6; 10 bases agree with TRBD1. The CDR3 extends over 14 amino acids. After removal of 10 bases from V and 9 bases from J, the junction contained 9 bases not matched to a gene. Here the CDR3 DNA reads TGTGCCATCGCAGCCGGGACAGGGGTTTCACCCCTCCACTTT. This gives the protein CAIAAGTGVSPLHF.

The sample holds a few counts of this clonotype. The gene calls are TRBV20-1 and TRBJ2-5; 7 bases fit TRBD1. V dropped 6 bases and J dropped 6; count of bases not matched to a gene: 13. This CDR3 spans 14 amino acids. CDR1 and CDR2 from the germline V gene are DFQATT and SNEGSKA (reference sequence). CDR3 residues: CSARYPRQGQTQYF. The CDR3 coding sequence is TGCAGTGCCCGCTACCCTCGACAGGGACAGACCCAGTACTTC.